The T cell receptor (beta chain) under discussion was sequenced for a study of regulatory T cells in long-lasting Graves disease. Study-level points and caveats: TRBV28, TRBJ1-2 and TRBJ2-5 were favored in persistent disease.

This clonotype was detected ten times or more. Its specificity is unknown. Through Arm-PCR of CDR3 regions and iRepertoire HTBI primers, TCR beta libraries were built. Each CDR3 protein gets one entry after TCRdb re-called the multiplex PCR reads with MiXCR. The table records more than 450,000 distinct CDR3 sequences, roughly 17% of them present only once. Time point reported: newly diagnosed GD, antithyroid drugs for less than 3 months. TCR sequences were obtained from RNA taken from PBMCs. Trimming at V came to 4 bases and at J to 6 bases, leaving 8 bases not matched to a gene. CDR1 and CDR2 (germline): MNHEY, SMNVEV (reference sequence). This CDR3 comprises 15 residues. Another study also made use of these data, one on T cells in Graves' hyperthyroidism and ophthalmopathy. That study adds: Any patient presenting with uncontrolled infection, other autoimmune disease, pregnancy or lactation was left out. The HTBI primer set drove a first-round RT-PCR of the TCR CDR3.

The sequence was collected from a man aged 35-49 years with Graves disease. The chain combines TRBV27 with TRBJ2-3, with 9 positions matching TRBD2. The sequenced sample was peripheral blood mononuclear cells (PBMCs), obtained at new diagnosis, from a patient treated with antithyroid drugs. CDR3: CASSSRREGRDTQYF. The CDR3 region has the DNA TGTGCCAGCAGTTCGCGGCGGGAGGGCCGGGATACGCAGTATTTT.